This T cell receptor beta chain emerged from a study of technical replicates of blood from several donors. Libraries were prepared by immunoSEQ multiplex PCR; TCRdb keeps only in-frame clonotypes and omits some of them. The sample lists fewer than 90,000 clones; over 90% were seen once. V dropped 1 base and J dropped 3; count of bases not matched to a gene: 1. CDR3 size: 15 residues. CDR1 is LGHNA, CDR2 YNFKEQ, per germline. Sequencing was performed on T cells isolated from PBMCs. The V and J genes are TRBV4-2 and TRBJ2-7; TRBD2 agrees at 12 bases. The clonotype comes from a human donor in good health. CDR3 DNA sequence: TGTGCCAGCAGCCAAGGGACTAGCGGGAACTACGAGCAGTACTTC. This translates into CASSQGTSGNYEQYF.